Each of the 18 T cell receptor beta chains below was sequenced from the same sample in a study of blood T cell repertoires in COVID-19. Clones were read by immunoSEQ multiplex PCR, and TCRdb kept only the in-frame ones, dropping some. The sample consists of about 170,000 clones, more than 90% of them appearing once. The sample consisted of peripheral blood. The receptors shown here come from a man aged 50 or older with acute or convalescent COVID-19.

The chain recombines TRBV9 with TRBJ1-6, with a tentative D call TRBD1 (5 bases). CDR1 is SGDLS, CDR2 YYNGEE, per germline. The CDR3 is 15 amino acids. Trimming took 3 bases from V and 1 from J, leaving 8 bases between them. CDR3 bases: TGTGCCAGCAGCGAGGACACATCCTATAATTCACCCCTCCACTTT. Translated, it gives CASSEDTSYNSPLHF.

The V call is TRBV27, the J call TRBJ2-5, with D possibly matching TRBD1 (6 bases). V was shortened by 2 bases and J by 1 base, with 11 bases between the two germline ends. This CDR3 comprises 15 residues. The V gene's germline CDR1 is MNHEY and CDR2 SMNVEV (reference sequence). CDR3 nucleotides: TGTGCCAGCAGTTTAGTATCAGGGGCCCAAGAGACCCAGTACTTC. Its protein product is CASSLVSGAQETQYF.

V gene TRBV19 combines with J gene TRBJ2-5, with 8 bases that match TRBD1. CDR1 and CDR2 (germline): LNHDA, SQIVND (reference sequence). The CDR3 length is 15 residues. J lost 1 base, V lost 4 bases, and 5 bases had no gene match. The CDR3 sequence is CASSRRQGTQETQYF. The CDR3 DNA reads as TGTGCCAGTAGTAGGAGACAGGGGACCCAAGAGACCCAGTACTTC.

The chain couples TRBV5-1 to TRBJ2-5; D is undetermined. CDR3 length equals 14 residues. Deletions cut 2 bases from V and 2 bases from J, with 10 bases between. Germline V gene data show CDR1 as SGHRS and CDR2 as YFSETQ. The CDR3 sequence is CASSFQAQQETQYF. CDR3 nucleotides: TGCGCCAGCAGCTTCCAGGCACAACAAGAGACCCAGTACTTC.

This chain uses TRBV11-2 with TRBJ2-5; D remains ambiguous. This CDR3 comprises 14 residues. Germline V gives CDR1 SGHAT, CDR2 FQNNGV. V lost 5 bases to trimming and J lost 5 bases, with 15 bases between them. This CDR3 reads CASSLGSLRETQYF. As DNA, the CDR3 is TGTGCCAGCAGCCTCGGCTCCTTGAGGGAGACCCAGTACTTC. The variable domain in full, with the rest retrieved from reference TRBV11-2 and TRBJ2-5, is EAGVAQSPRYKIIEKRQSVAFWCNPISGHATLYWYQQILGQGPKLLIQFQNNGVVDDSQLPKDRFSAERLKGVDSTLKIQPAKLEDSAVYLCASSLGSLRETQYFGPGTRLLVL.

Comment on this clone: This sample includes further DNA sequences coding for the same CDR3. The chain employs TRBV27 and TRBJ1-4; D is possibly TRBD1 (5 bases). CDR1 and CDR2 from the germline V gene are MNHEY and SMNVEV (reference sequence). The germline V and J ends were trimmed by 5 bases and 4 bases, with 23 bases remaining between them. The CDR3 is 18 residues long. CDR3 region: CASSPNHPDSTFNEKLFF. The CDR3 DNA is TGTGCCAGCAGTCCGAACCACCCCGACAGCACTTTTAATGAAAAACTGTTTTTT.

The count of this clone is one. The sample holds other DNA sequences that translate to the same CDR3. The rearrangement joins TRBV11-3 to TRBJ2-2; unclear D gene. The CDR3 runs to 13 residues. CDR1 is SGHNT, CDR2 YENEEA, per germline. Trimming cost V 2 bases and J 3 bases, with 4 bases left between them. The CDR3 is CASSLQDTGELFF. Written as DNA, the CDR3 is TGTGCCAGCAGCTTACAGGACACCGGGGAGCTGTTTTTT.

The chain couples TRBV5-1 to TRBJ2-3; TRBD1 matches at 11 bases. This CDR3 has 16 residues. CDR1 is SGHRS and CDR2 is YFSETQ in the germline V gene. With V trimmed by 4 bases and J by 3 bases, 7 bases remained unmatched. The CDR3 bases are TGCGCCAGCAGCCCGGGACAGGGGGTTTCTACAGATACGCAGTATTTT. Residues: CASSPGQGVSTDTQYF.

The chain links TRBV27 to TRBJ2-1, with 13 positions matching TRBD2. Looked up from germline, CDR1 is MNHEY and CDR2 is SMNVEV (reference sequence). There are 15 residues in the CDR3. Germline trimming cut 4 bases from V and 8 bases from J; bases unmatched to any gene: 5. The CDR3 reads CASSSGLAGLYEQFF. CDR3 sequence (DNA): TGTGCCAGCAGTTCGGGACTAGCGGGACTCTATGAGCAGTTCTTC.

The chain has TRBV28 and TRBJ2-3; 9 bases map to TRBD2. CDR3 length: 16 residues. The V segment lost 5 bases and the J segment 3 bases; nucleotides outside the gene matches: 9. CDR1 is MDHEN and CDR2 is SYDVKM in the germline V gene. The CDR3 coding sequence is TGTGCCAGCAGTGTCCTAGCGGGGTTAGATACAGATACGCAGTATTTT. Its translation: CASSVLAGLDTDTQYF.

The J gene is TRBJ2-5, the V gene TRBV9, with 14 bases matching TRBD2. This CDR3 region has 18 residues. Germline V lookup: CDR1 SGDLS, CDR2 YYNGEE. With 2 bases clipped from V and 1 base from J, the junction kept 7 bases outside the gene matches. The CDR3 bases are TGTGCCAGCAGCGTTGTCGGGACTAGCGGGAGTGGCCAAGAGACCCAGTACTTC. Encoded protein: CASSVVGTSGSGQETQYF.

The V and J genes are TRBV2 and TRBJ1-2; perhaps TRBD1 as D (6 bases). Germline V lookup: CDR1 SNHLY, CDR2 FYNNEI. V was trimmed by 6 bases and J by 2 bases, leaving 10 bases between them. The CDR3 runs to 13 residues. CDR3: CASRDDRNYGYTF. CDR3 in DNA: TGTGCCAGCAGAGACGACAGGAACTATGGCTACACCTTC.

The chain recombines TRBV2 with TRBJ1-2, with 8 bases identical to TRBD1. From germline, CDR1 is SNHLY and CDR2 FYNNEI. The junction had 11 bases not matched to a gene; V was cut back by 7 bases and J by 7 bases. The CDR3 length is 14 residues. The CDR3 coding sequence is TGTGCCAGCAAAACAGGGGGTGCCTGGGTTGGCTACACCTTC. It specifies CASKTGGAWVGYTF.

The chain has TRBV10-3 and TRBJ1-2; 9 bases are a match to TRBD1. The ends lost 10 bases at V and 2 bases at J; junction bases unmatched: 5. CDR1 and CDR2 from the germline V gene are ENHRY and SYGVKD. The CDR3 runs 13 residues. CDR3 sequence: CATQGQGNYGYTF. DNA of the CDR3: TGTGCCACCCAGGGACAGGGCAACTATGGCTACACCTTC.

This sequence joins TRBV6-5 and TRBJ2-1; 11 bases match TRBD2. Germline V gene data show CDR1 as MNHEY and CDR2 as SVGAGI. This CDR3 has 15 residues. V lost 4 bases to trimming and J lost 7 bases; unmatched junction nucleotides: 6. CDR3 sequence: CASSSMTSGKNEQFF. CDR3 DNA: TGTGCCAGCAGTTCTATGACTAGCGGGAAGAATGAGCAGTTCTTC.

J is TRBJ2-3 and V is TRBV14; 11 bases fit TRBD2. The germline V gene encodes CDR1 SGHDN and CDR2 FVKESK. The trim removed 0 bases at V and 5 bases at J, leaving 10 bases unmatched. The CDR3 loop spans 18 amino acids. DNA of the CDR3: TGTGCCAGCAGCCAAGAGCGCCTAGCGGGAGGATATGGAGATACGCAGTATTTT. Translated: CASSQERLAGGYGDTQYF. Full variable domain (rest looked up from reference TRBV14 and TRBJ2-3): EAGVTQFPSHSVIEKGQTVTLRCDPISGHDNLYWYRRVMGKEIKFLLHFVKESKQDESGMPNNRFLAERTGGTYSTLKVQPAELEDSGVYFCASSQERLAGGYGDTQYFGPGTRLTVL.

The chain has TRBV3-1 (or the pseudogene TRBV3-2) and TRBJ1-1; 8 nucleotides agree with TRBD1. The CDR3 runs to 14 residues. Germline V gene data show CDR1 as LGHDT and CDR2 as YNNKEL (reference sequence). With V trimmed by 6 bases and J by 5 bases, 8 bases remained unmatched. The CDR3: CASRITGGRTEAFF. DNA of the CDR3: TGTGCCAGCAGGATTACAGGGGGACGGACTGAAGCTTTCTTT.

V usage is TRBV2 and J usage is TRBJ2-5, with D possibly matching TRBD1 (5 bases). V was shortened by 11 bases and J by 4 bases, with 14 bases between the two germline ends. Germline V gene lookup returns CDR1 SNHLY and CDR2 FYNNEI. The length of the CDR3 is 12 residues. CDR3 region: CASKGPGETQYF. CDR3 nucleotide sequence: TGTGCCTCGAAGGGGCCGGGAGAGACCCAGTACTTC.